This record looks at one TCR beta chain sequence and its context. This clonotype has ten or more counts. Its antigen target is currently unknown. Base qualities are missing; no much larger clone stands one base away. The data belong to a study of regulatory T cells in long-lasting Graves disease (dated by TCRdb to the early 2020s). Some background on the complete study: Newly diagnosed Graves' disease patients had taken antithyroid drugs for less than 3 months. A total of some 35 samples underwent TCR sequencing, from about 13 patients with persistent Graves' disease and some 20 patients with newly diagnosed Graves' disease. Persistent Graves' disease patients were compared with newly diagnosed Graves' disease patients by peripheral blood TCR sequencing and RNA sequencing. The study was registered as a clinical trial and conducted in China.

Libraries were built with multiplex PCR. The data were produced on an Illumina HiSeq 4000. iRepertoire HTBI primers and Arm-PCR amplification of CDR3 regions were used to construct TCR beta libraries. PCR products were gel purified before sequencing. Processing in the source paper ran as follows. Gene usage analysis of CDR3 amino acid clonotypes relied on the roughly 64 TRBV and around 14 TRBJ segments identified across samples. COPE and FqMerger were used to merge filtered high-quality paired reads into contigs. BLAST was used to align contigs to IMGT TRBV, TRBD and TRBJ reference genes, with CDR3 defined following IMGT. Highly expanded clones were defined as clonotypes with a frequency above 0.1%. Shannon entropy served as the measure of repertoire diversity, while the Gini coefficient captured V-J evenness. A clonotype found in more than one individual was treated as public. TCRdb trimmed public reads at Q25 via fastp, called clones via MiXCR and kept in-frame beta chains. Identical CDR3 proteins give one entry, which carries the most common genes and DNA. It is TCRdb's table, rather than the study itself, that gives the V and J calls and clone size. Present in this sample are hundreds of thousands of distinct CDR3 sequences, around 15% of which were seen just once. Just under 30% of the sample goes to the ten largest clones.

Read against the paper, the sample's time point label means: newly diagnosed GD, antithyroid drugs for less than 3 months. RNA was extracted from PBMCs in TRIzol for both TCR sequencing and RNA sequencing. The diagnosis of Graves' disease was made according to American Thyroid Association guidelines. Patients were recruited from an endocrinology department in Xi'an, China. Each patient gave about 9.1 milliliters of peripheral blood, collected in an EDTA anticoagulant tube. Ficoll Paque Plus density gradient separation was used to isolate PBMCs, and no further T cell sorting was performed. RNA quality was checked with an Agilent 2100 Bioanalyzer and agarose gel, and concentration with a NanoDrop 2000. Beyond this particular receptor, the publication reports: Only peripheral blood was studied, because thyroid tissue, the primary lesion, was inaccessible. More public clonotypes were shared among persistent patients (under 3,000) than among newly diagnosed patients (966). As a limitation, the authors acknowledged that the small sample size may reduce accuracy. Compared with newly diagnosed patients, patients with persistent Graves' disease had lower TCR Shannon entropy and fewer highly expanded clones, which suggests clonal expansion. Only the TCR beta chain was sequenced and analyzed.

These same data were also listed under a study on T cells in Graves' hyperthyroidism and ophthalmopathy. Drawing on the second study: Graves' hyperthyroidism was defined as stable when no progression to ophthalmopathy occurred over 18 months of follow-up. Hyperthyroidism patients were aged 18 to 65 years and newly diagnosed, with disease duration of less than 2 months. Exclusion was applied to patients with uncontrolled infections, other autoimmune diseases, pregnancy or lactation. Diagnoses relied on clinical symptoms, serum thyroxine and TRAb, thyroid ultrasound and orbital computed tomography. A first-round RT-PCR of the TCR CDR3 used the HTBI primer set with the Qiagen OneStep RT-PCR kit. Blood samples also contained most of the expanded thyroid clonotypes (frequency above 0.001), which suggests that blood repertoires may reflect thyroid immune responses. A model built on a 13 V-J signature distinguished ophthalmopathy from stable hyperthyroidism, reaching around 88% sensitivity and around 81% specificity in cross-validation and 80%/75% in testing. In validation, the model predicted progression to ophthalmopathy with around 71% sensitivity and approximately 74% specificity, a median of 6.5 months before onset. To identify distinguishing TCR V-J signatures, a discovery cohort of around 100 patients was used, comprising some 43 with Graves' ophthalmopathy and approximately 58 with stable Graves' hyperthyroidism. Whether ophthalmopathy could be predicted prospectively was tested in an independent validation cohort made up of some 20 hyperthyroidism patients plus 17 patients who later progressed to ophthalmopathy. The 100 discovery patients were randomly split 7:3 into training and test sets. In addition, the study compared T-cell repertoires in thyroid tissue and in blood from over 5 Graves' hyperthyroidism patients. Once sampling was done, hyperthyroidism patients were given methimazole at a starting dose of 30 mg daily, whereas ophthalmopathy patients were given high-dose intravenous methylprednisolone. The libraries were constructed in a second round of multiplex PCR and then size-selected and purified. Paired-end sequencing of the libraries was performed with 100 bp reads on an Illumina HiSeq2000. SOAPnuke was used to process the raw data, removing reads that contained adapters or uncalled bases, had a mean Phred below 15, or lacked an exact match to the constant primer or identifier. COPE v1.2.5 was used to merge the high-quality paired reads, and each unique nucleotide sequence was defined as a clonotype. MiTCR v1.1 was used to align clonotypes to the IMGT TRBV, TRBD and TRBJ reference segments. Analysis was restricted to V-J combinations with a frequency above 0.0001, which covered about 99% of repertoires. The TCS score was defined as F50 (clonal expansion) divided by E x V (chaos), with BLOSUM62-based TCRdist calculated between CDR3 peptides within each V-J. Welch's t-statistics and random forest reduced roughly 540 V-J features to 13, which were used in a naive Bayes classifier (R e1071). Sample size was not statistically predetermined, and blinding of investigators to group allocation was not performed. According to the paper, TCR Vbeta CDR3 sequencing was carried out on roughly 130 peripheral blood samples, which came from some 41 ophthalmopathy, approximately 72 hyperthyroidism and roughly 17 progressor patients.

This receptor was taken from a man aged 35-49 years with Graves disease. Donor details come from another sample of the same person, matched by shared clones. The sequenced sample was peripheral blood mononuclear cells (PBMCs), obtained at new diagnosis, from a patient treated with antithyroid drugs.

The bases read TGTGCCAGCAGTTTAGGCCTCGGGAAGACCCAGTACTTC. This translates into CASSLGLGKTQYF. This chain joins TRBV28 to TRBJ2-5, and perhaps TRBD2 as D gene, on 5 matching bases. V and J are truncated by 2 bases and 6 bases respectively, leaving an intervening sequence of 10 bases. The CDR3, cysteine through phenylalanine, is 13 amino acids long. The retained sequence is limited to the CDR3, 39 bases, with the frame set at the first base. CDR1 MDHEN and CDR2 SYDVKM were looked up in the germline V gene. With the portions outside the CDR3 filled from the reference TRBV28 and TRBJ2-5 genes, the complete variable region becomes DVKVTQSSRYLVKRTGEKVFLECVQDMDHENMFWYRQDPGLGLRLIYFSYDVKMKEKGDIPEGYSVSREKKERFSLILESASTNQTSMYLCASSLGLGKTQYFGPGTRLLVL.